This is a list of T cell receptor beta chains from one sample in a study of blood T cell repertoires in COVID-19. Method: immunoSEQ multiplex PCR; TCRdb's copy keeps in-frame clones and lacks some. Of about 500,000 clones in the sample, roughly 87% were seen once. Sample: PBMCs or T cells enriched from blood (not recorded which). These receptors all come from a woman younger than 35 who had recovered from COVID-19. Each CDR3 is given with its conserved first and last residue. Each record gives: clone size, J gene, D gene, V gene, CDR3 length, CDR3 protein, CDR3 DNA. D genes are given only for firm matches. Size values are once, few and many counts, or a class for expanded clones, and some rows have none.

- | TRBJ1-5 | - | TRBV28 | 16 | CASLGGGLYSNQPQHF | TGTGCCAGTTTGGGGGGGGGACTCTATAGCAATCAGCCCCAGCATTTT
- | TRBJ1-2 | - | TRBV15 | 16 | CATSRDRRWPHYGYTF | TGTGCCACCAGCAGAGATAGGAGGTGGCCCCACTATGGCTACACCTTC
- | TRBJ1-1 | TRBD1 | TRBV18 | 15 | CASSPTTGVGTEAFF | TGTGCCAGCTCACCAACAACAGGGGTGGGCACTGAAGCTTTCTTT
- | TRBJ1-6 | TRBD1 | TRBV30 | 15 | CAWTDRGQGNSPLHF | TGTGCCTGGACGGACAGGGGGCAGGGTAATTCACCCCTCCACTTT
- | TRBJ2-6 | - | TRBV18 | 16 | CASSPPDFSGANVLTF | TGTGCCAGCTCACCCCCGGACTTCTCTGGGGCCAACGTCCTGACTTTC
- | TRBJ1-3 | - | TRBV7-2 | 16 | CASGLSGVKAGNTIYF | TGTGCCAGCGGGTTATCAGGGGTTAAGGCGGGAAACACCATATATTTT
- | TRBJ1-1 | - | TRBV18 | 14 | CASSPLAENTEAFF | TGTGCCAGCTCACCTCTGGCGGAAAACACTGAAGCTTTCTTT
- | TRBJ1-4 | TRBD1 | TRBV9 | 15 | CASSVLTGGDEKLFF | TGTGCCAGCAGCGTGTTGACAGGGGGGGATGAAAAACTGTTTTTT
few | TRBJ2-1 | TRBD2 | TRBV6-5 | 14 | CASSWGGTTNEQFF | TGTGCCAGCAGTTGGGGGGGAACGACCAATGAGCAGTTCTTC
- | TRBJ2-1 | TRBD2 | TRBV30 | 15 | CAWSARGGVDNEQFF | TGTGCCTGGAGTGCTCGGGGGGGCGTCGACAATGAGCAGTTCTTC
- | TRBJ2-7 | TRBD1 | TRBV28 | 15 | CASSPTGQGANVQYF | TGTGCCAGCAGTCCAACGGGACAGGGGGCGAACGTGCAGTACTTC
- | TRBJ2-2 | - | TRBV3-1/TRBV3-2 | 15 | CASSQVGVNTGELFF | TGTGCCAGCAGCCAAGTCGGGGTCAACACCGGGGAGCTGTTTTTT
- | TRBJ2-6 | - | TRBV28 | 17 | CASSSGGTVSGANVLTF | TGTGCCAGCAGTTCTGGGGGGACAGTCTCTGGGGCCAACGTCCTGACTTTC
few | TRBJ2-5 | TRBD1 | TRBV15 | 15 | CATSRTRQGGETQYF | TGTGCCACCAGCAGAACTCGACAGGGTGGAGAGACCCAGTACTTC
- | TRBJ2-1 | - | TRBV7-2 | 12 | CASSSRANEQFF | TGTGCCAGTTCCTCGAGGGCCAATGAGCAGTTCTTC
- | TRBJ1-2 | - | TRBV5-1 | 15 | CASSLGRGIGYGYTF | TGCGCCAGCAGCTTGGGCCGGGGGATAGGGTATGGCTACACCTTC
- | TRBJ1-3 | - | TRBV15 | 15 | CATSRSTGSGNTIYF | TGTGCCACCAGCAGATCCACAGGGTCTGGAAACACCATATATTTT
- | TRBJ1-6 | - | TRBV12-3/TRBV12-4 | 13 | CASSSLYNSPLHF | TGTGCCAGCAGTTCCCTTTATAATTCACCCCTCCACTTT
- | TRBJ1-1 | - | TRBV2 | 12 | CASRGAAAEAFF | TGTGCCAGCAGGGGAGCGGCAGCTGAAGCTTTCTTT
once | TRBJ2-1 | - | TRBV10-3 | 12 | CAISEGEFPQFF | TGTGCCATCAGTGAGGGGGAGTTTCCGCAGTTCTTC
- | TRBJ1-6 | - | TRBV5-1 | 13 | CASSLAGRSPLHF | TGCGCCAGCAGCTTGGCTGGGAGGTCACCCCTCCACTTT
- | TRBJ1-1 | TRBD1 | TRBV2 | 16 | CASSESRGQGNAEAFF | TGTGCCAGCAGTGAAAGCAGGGGGCAGGGAAATGCTGAAGCTTTCTTT
- | TRBJ2-4 | - | TRBV7-5 | 21 | CARSLIVIAGGRGLAKNIQYF | TGTGCCAGAAGCTTAATAGTTATAGCGGGGGGCCGGGGGCTAGCCAAAAACATTCAGTACTTC
- | TRBJ1-2 | - | TRBV30 | 14 | CAWNAWDSGEGYTF | TGTGCCTGGAACGCCTGGGACTCCGGGGAAGGCTACACCTTC
- | TRBJ1-2 | - | TRBV4-1 | 15 | CASSQESSLLLGYTF | TGCGCCAGCAGCCAAGAGAGCTCACTACTATTAGGCTACACCTTC
- | TRBJ2-4 | TRBD1 | TRBV30 | 15 | CAWRDRGLAKNIQYF | TGTGCCTGGAGGGACAGGGGGTTAGCCAAAAACATTCAGTACTTC
- | TRBJ1-4 | TRBD1 | TRBV19 | 15 | CASSAQTGRNEKLFF | TGTGCCAGTAGTGCCCAGACAGGGCGGAATGAAAAACTGTTTTTT
few | TRBJ1-2 | - | TRBV3-1/TRBV3-2 | 13 | CASSQGGNYGYTF | TGTGCCAGCAGCCAAGGAGGTAACTATGGCTACACCTTC
- | TRBJ1-3 | TRBD1 | TRBV5-6 | 14 | CASSLRGPGNTIYF | TGTGCCAGCAGCCTCAGGGGGCCTGGAAACACCATATATTTT
- | TRBJ1-1 | - | TRBV6-5 | 14 | CASSYLEREAEAFF | TGTGCCAGCAGTTACCTAGAGAGGGAGGCTGAAGCTTTCTTT
- | TRBJ1-5 | - | TRBV15 | 15 | CATSRDLWGDQPQHF | TGTGCCACCAGCAGAGATCTTTGGGGGGATCAGCCCCAGCATTTT
- | TRBJ1-2 | - | TRBV7-6 | 14 | CASSLAPVGYGYTF | TGTGCCAGCAGCTTAGCCCCCGTCGGCTATGGCTACACCTTC
few | TRBJ1-2 | - | TRBV6-5 | 14 | CASAREALFDGYTF | TGTGCCAGCGCGAGGGAGGCTCTTTTTGATGGCTACACCTTC
- | TRBJ2-5 | TRBD1 | TRBV28 | 17 | CASSLAPGQADQETQYF | TGTGCCAGCAGTTTAGCGCCGGGACAGGCCGACCAAGAGACCCAGTACTTC
- | TRBJ1-2 | - | TRBV25-1 | 11 | CASSEDSGYTF | TGTGCCAGCTCGGAGGACTCCGGCTACACCTTC
- | TRBJ2-2 | - | TRBV4-1 | 15 | CASSQDARNTGELFF | TGCGCCAGCAGCCAAGACGCGAGGAACACCGGGGAGCTGTTTTTT
- | TRBJ2-7 | - | TRBV27 | 17 | CASSLILQVTAPGEQYF | TGTGCCAGCAGTTTGATTCTACAGGTAACGGCCCCGGGCGAGCAGTACTTC
- | TRBJ2-3 | - | TRBV10-3 | 19 | CAISESTPGYRVNTDTQYF | TGTGCCATCAGTGAGTCAACCCCGGGGTACCGAGTTAACACAGATACGCAGTATTTT
- | TRBJ1-1 | - | TRBV27 | 12 | CASSPGGTEAFF | TGTGCCAGCAGCCCCGGAGGAACTGAAGCTTTCTTT
- | TRBJ1-1 | TRBD1 | TRBV3-1/TRBV3-2 | 16 | CASSHLATGTNTEAFF | TGTGCCAGCAGCCACCTCGCGACAGGGACGAACACTGAAGCTTTCTTT
- | TRBJ1-1 | - | TRBV7-2 | 17 | CASSLGPPQTGNTEAFF | TGTGCCAGCAGCTTAGGTCCTCCCCAAACGGGGAACACTGAAGCTTTCTTT
- | TRBJ2-7 | - | TRBV7-8 | 13 | CASSQDYIYEQYF | TGTGCCAGCAGCCAGGACTACATCTACGAGCAGTACTTC
- | TRBJ2-6 | TRBD1 | TRBV7-9 | 19 | CASSSSDREDRSGANVLTF | TGTGCCAGCAGCTCCTCGGACAGGGAGGACCGCTCTGGGGCCAACGTCCTGACTTTC
medium-sized | TRBJ2-6 | TRBD1 | TRBV2 | 16 | CASSGDSSSGANVLTF | TGTGCCAGCAGTGGGGACAGCTCCTCTGGGGCCAACGTCCTGACTTTC
- | TRBJ2-5 | TRBD2 | TRBV5-4 | 17 | CASSLGLSGAGQETQYF | TGTGCCAGCAGCTTGGGATTGAGCGGGGCGGGTCAAGAGACCCAGTACTTC
- | TRBJ2-1 | - | TRBV5-1 | 11 | CASSGLGEQFF | TGCGCCAGCAGCGGGTTGGGCGAGCAGTTCTTC
- | TRBJ1-4 | TRBD1 | TRBV15 | 16 | CATSRDLGTANEKLFF | TGTGCCACCAGCAGAGATTTGGGGACAGCTAATGAAAAACTGTTTTTT
- | TRBJ1-2 | - | TRBV21-1 | 8 | CASRLYTF | TGTGCCAGCCGGTTATACACCTTC
- | TRBJ1-5 | TRBD1 | TRBV30 | 15 | CAWSEGRGPHQPQHF | TGTGCCTGGAGTGAGGGCAGGGGGCCGCATCAGCCCCAGCATTTT
- | TRBJ2-5 | TRBD2 | TRBV7-2 | 14 | CASSFSGEGETQYF | TGTGCCAGCAGTTTTAGCGGGGAAGGGGAGACCCAGTACTTC
once | TRBJ2-7 | - | TRBV12-3/TRBV12-4 | 12 | CASSFYTAVQYF | TGTGCCAGCAGTTTCTATACAGCCGTCCAGTACTTC
few | TRBJ1-6 | TRBD1 | TRBV9 | 16 | CASSVEAGQGGSPLHF | TGTGCCAGCAGCGTAGAAGCCGGACAGGGAGGGTCACCCCTCCACTTT